This TCR beta chain was identified during a study of shared clonotypes between healthy human individuals. The naive CD8 population came from CD45RO-negative cells selected for CCR7, without terminally differentiated effector memory CD45RA+ cells. Each donor was a Caucasian adult residing in Nashville, Tennessee. Profiling relied on immunoSEQ multiplex PCR, and the TCRdb table lists in-frame clones only, not all of them. The data show about 2 million clones, with about 95% seen just once and 0.85% to 1.2% held by the top ten. This receptor was taken from a man in his late teens or twenties in good health. Sequencing used naive CD8+ T cells sorted from blood.

CDR3 protein: CSVEGILAGARDTQYF. CDR3 coding DNA: TGCAGCGTTGAAGGTATACTAGCGGGGGCGAGAGATACGCAGTATTTT. The chain employs TRBV29-1 and TRBJ2-3, with 11 bases aligning to TRBD2. There are 16 residues in the CDR3. The V and J ends lost 1 base and 5 bases, in that order; junction bases with no gene match: 8. Germline V gives CDR1 SQVTM, CDR2 ANQGSEA.